These 9 T cell receptor beta chains were sequenced from one sample in a study of blood T cell repertoires in COVID-19. Sequenced by immunoSEQ multiplex PCR; TCRdb stores in-frame clones only, minus some. The sample holds about 180,000 clones; around 87% are singletons and the top ten take 2.5%. The sample was peripheral blood. Every receptor here comes from a man aged 40-50 years with active or convalescent COVID-19.

A few counts support this clone. V and J are TRBV29-1 and TRBJ2-2; maybe TRBD2 (6 bases). The V end was cut by 6 bases, the J end by 6 bases, with 17 bases between. Germline V gene data show CDR1 as SQVTM and CDR2 as ANQGSEA. There are 14 residues in the CDR3. The CDR3 DNA follows: TGCAGCGTCCCGGGGGAACTAGTGCCCGGGGAGCTGTTTTTT. It yields the protein CSVPGELVPGELFF.

The chain links TRBV19 to TRBJ2-7; tentative D call: TRBD1 (5 bases). V lost 1 base, J lost 8 bases, and 6 bases lay in between. Germline-derived CDR1 and CDR2 are LNHDA and SQIVND (reference sequence). This CDR3 contains 11 residues. CDR3: CASSIGQQQYF. Here the CDR3 DNA reads TGTGCCAGTAGTATAGGACAGCAGCAGTACTTC.

This clone was recorded once. The V gene is TRBV2, the J gene TRBJ1-2; perhaps TRBD1 as D (6 bases). Germline CDR1 reads SNHLY; CDR2 reads FYNNEI. CDR3 length: 18 residues. Trimming stripped 5 bases from V and 4 bases from J, with 26 bases between. CDR3 nucleotide sequence: TGTGCCAGCAGTTCAGATGGGTACAGCCCGGAAGGGGGCTATGGCTACACCTTC. This sequence encodes CASSSDGYSPEGGYGYTF.

The chain combines TRBV30 with TRBJ1-5, with 8 nucleotides matching TRBD1. Germline V gene data show CDR1 as GTSNPN and CDR2 as SVGIG (reference sequence). V dropped 5 bases and J dropped 1; count of bases not matched to a gene: 7. The CDR3 length is 15 residues. The CDR3 loop is CAWDYRGTSNQPQHF. Here the CDR3 DNA reads TGTGCCTGGGACTACAGGGGGACGAGCAATCAGCCCCAGCATTTT. Drawing the rest from reference TRBV30 and TRBJ1-5, the complete variable domain is SQTIHQWPATLVQPVGSPLSLECTVEGTSNPNLYWYRQAAGRGLQLLFYSVGIGQISSEVPQNLSASRPQDRQFILSSKKLLLSDSGFYLCAWDYRGTSNQPQHFGDGTRLSIL.

The chain has TRBV5-1 and TRBJ2-2; 8 bases agree with TRBD2. V shed 6 bases and J 3 bases; nucleotides not matched to a gene: 7. CDR1 is SGHRS and CDR2 is YFSETQ in the germline V gene. CDR3 length: 15 residues. DNA of the CDR3: TGCGCCAGCACCCCCCGGGGGGGGGACACCGGGGAGCTGTTTTTT. Protein sequence: CASTPRGGDTGELFF.

V usage is TRBV6-5 and J usage is TRBJ1-1; no clear D. In germline, CDR1 is MNHEY, CDR2 SVGAGI. The CDR3 extends over 13 amino acids. Trimming removed 7 bases at V and 4 bases at J, with 13 bases between. The CDR3 reads CASISATRTEAFF. The DNA of the CDR3 is TGTGCCAGCATCAGTGCGACTCGCACTGAAGCTTTCTTT.

The rearrangement uses TRBV7-3 and TRBJ2-1; perhaps TRBD1 as D (6 bases). Trimming stripped 0 bases from V and 7 bases from J, with 7 bases between. CDR3 length: 13 residues. Germline V gene data show CDR1 as SGHTA and CDR2 as FQGTGA. DNA of the CDR3: TGTGCCAGCAGCTTAACGAGGGGGAATGAGCAGTTCTTC. This codes for CASSLTRGNEQFF.

The chain carries TRBV3-1 (or the pseudogene TRBV3-2) and TRBJ1-1; unclear D gene. Trimming removed 7 bases at V and 1 base at J, with 16 bases between. This CDR3 is built from 15 residues. Germline V lookup: CDR1 LGHDT, CDR2 YNNKEL (reference sequence). The CDR3 nucleotides read TGTGCCAGCACGACAACGGCGAGCGGGAACACTGAAGCTTTCTTT. Encoded protein: CASTTTASGNTEAFF.

This chain links TRBV7-2 with TRBJ1-5, with 8 bases lining up with TRBD1. V lost 1 base, J lost 7 bases, and 6 bases stayed unmatched. This CDR3 is built from 15 residues. Germline V gene data show CDR1 as SGHTA and CDR2 as FQGNSA. CDR3 region: CASSLDQGARQPQHF. Written as DNA, the CDR3 is TGTGCCAGCAGCTTAGACCAGGGGGCGCGGCAGCCCCAGCATTTT.